Given below is one T cell receptor beta chain in context. What it binds is unknown. The isolated RNA, all of it, was reverse transcribed, so expressed TCRB transcripts were what got sequenced. Clones were read by immunoSEQ multiplex PCR, and TCRdb kept only the in-frame ones, dropping some. The sample consists of about 640,000 clones, about an eighth of them appearing once. Germline V gene lookup returns CDR1 MDHEN and CDR2 SYDVKM. This CDR3 has 15 amino acids. V was pared by 5 bases and J by 2 bases, with 13 bases between. The sample is drawn from a study of beta chain features in type 1 diabetes. Regarding the study as a whole: Patients' naive, central memory and regulatory TCRB repertoires appeared more alike than those of healthy donors. PCR might favor shorter templates, equally in patients and controls. There was a moderate but significant shortening of TCRB CDR3s in all four CD4+ subsets of Type 1 diabetes patients.

The rearrangement links TRBV28 to TRBJ1-5; D uncertain. Sequenced: naive CD4+ T cells from blood. The sequence came from a man between 25 and 39 years old with type 1 diabetes. The CDR3 reads CASSTLQGGNQPQHF. In nucleotides, the CDR3 is TGTGCCAGCAGTACCCTCCAAGGAGGCAATCAGCCCCAGCATTTT.